This TCR beta chain is from a study of T-cell memory formation after mild COVID-19. Study as a whole: TCR clusters were mostly donor specific. Study-wide points: Clones contracting across day 15 to 85 had a balanced CD4/CD8 profile; later expanding clones leaned CD4+.

V was cut by 6 bases and J by 3 bases, with 16 bases left in between. Per germline, CDR1 DFQATT and CDR2 SNEGSKA (reference sequence). The CDR3 runs to 14 residues. TCRdb recomputed calls from the 5' RACE reads with MiXCR, one row per CDR3 protein. The table records roughly 310,000 distinct CDR3 sequences, more than 15% of them present only once. Only a few counts were recorded for this clonotype. Its antigen is still unknown. What was sequenced was PBMCs or a T cell subset sorted from them (not recorded which). This sequence joins TRBV20-1 and TRBJ2-3, with D perhaps being TRBD1 or TRBD2 (5 bases each). The receptor was isolated from a man between 18 and 29 years old who had mild COVID-19 (a few samples of this study predate the infection). Cell type and time point are not known. The DNA for the CDR3 is TGCAGTGCAACGCTGGGGGTTGGGACAGATACGCAGTATTTT. Translating gives CSATLGVGTDTQYF.